This is a list of T cell receptor beta chains from one sample in a study of shared clonotypes between healthy human individuals. Produced via immunoSEQ multiplex PCR; TCRdb's table is partial and in-frame only. The repertoire has roughly 2.1 million clones, approximately 94% of them found once; the top ten carry 1.5% to 2%. Sequencing input: naive CD8+ T cells from PBMCs. The receptors derive from a man aged 18 to 29 in good health. Some clones in this sample may be carry-over from other donors' samples. The conserved cysteine and the conserved F or W are not part of the CDR3 here. A D gene is named only where the DNA matches it firmly.

D gene,J gene,V gene,CDR3 protein
NA,TRBJ2-3,TRBV10-3,AISEAEGPAASTDTQY
TRBD2,TRBJ2-1,TRBV7-9,ASSPRASGSKNEQF
NA,TRBJ2-2,TRBV4-1,ASSQVLGGELF
NA,TRBJ2-3,TRBV13,ASSLIQDTDTQY
NA,TRBJ1-2,TRBV18,ASSPSTDRNYGYT
TRBD1,TRBJ1-2,TRBV27,ASSFWTGYGYT
TRBD1,TRBJ2-2,TRBV28,ASSSHAGTVTGELF
TRBD1,TRBJ1-1,TRBV7-9,ASSPSRGLENTEAF
NA,TRBJ2-2,TRBV28,ASSYDTSLTGELF
TRBD1,TRBJ1-2,TRBV11-2,ASSFTEGQGANGYT
TRBD2,TRBJ2-7,TRBV5-4,ASSLSPAGAHGEQY
TRBD1,TRBJ2-1,TRBV10-3,AISETGALRF
NA,TRBJ2-7,TRBV30,AWSETNEQY
TRBD1,TRBJ2-7,TRBV4-1,ASSPRDSGYEQY
TRBD1,TRBJ2-1,TRBV2,ASSEAQGANNEQF
NA,TRBJ2-7,TRBV2,ASSPSPVYEQY
NA,TRBJ2-5,TRBV6-1,ASSDGGLSGTQY
TRBD1,TRBJ2-5,TRBV4-3,ASSHHLFRGQGIETQY
TRBD1,TRBJ1-5,TRBV19,ASSTDTGGHQPQH
NA,TRBJ2-7,TRBV9,ASSVGSSGQRLY
TRBD2,TRBJ2-7,TRBV6-5,ASSQGTGGNYEQY
TRBD2,TRBJ2-7,TRBV7-3,ASSFDGTSGFYEQY
NA,TRBJ2-1,TRBV29-1,SATRTLGDNEQF
NA,TRBJ2-3,TRBV30,AWDARVRTDTQY
NA,TRBJ2-7,TRBV19,ASSNRDTSYEQY
TRBD2,TRBJ2-1,TRBV7-8,ASSLVGVAGWGEQF
NA,TRBJ2-2,TRBV15,ATSRTSFAGELF
NA,TRBJ2-7,TRBV5-6,ASSTGGAYEQY
TRBD1,TRBJ2-7,TRBV19,ASSRRQGRVHEQY
NA,TRBJ2-3,TRBV18,ASSLGQRKGTDTQY
NA,TRBJ2-2,TRBV7-7,ASSLARAEGPDTGELF
TRBD2,TRBJ2-7,TRBV11-1,ASSSRTGTSAYEQY
NA,TRBJ1-1,TRBV11-2,AITLLRGAVTEAF
NA,TRBJ2-6,TRBV6-5,ASSYGPTGANVLT
NA,TRBJ2-7,TRBV28,ASSFVPASSYEQY
TRBD2,TRBJ2-2,TRBV28,ASRTRLAGLNTGELF
NA,TRBJ2-2,TRBV6-6,ASRSENTGELF
TRBD2,TRBJ2-7,TRBV18,ASSPPTSGPSYEQY
TRBD2,TRBJ2-7,TRBV28,ASRVAGTYEQY
NA,TRBJ2-7,TRBV28,ATYEQY
NA,TRBJ1-1,TRBV9,ASSGSREGTEAF
NA,TRBJ1-6,TRBV15,ATRTALMNSPLH
NA,TRBJ1-2,TRBV7-9,ASSLVMGFYGYT
TRBD2,TRBJ2-5,TRBV2,ASGALVKVAGGKGVETQY
TRBD2,TRBJ2-7,TRBV28,ASGRLADSYEQY
NA,TRBJ2-7,TRBV28,ASTSGLSGRPEQY
NA,TRBJ2-5,TRBV6-5,ASSYSQETQY
NA,TRBJ1-3,TRBV28,ASSLVPKPAGNTIY